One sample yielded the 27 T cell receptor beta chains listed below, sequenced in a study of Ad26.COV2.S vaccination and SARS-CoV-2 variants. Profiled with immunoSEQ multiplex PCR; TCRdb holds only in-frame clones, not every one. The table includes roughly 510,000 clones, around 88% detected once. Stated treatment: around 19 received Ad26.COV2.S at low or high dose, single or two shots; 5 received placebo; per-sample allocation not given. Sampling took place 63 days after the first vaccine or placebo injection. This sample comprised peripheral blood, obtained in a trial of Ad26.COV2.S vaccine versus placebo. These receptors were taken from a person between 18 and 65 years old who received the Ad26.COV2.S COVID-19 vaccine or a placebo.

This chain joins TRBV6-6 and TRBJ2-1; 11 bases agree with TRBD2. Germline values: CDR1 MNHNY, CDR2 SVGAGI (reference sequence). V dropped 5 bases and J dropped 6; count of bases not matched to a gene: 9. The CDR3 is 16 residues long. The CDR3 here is CASSAPLAGGPNEQFF. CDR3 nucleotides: TGTGCCAGCAGTGCTCCTCTAGCGGGAGGCCCCAATGAGCAGTTCTTC.

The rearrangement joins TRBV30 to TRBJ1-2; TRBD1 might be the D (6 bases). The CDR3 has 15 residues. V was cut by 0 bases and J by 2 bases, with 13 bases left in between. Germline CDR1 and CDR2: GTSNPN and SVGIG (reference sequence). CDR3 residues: CAWSVGSGQNYGYTF. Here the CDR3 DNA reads TGTGCCTGGAGTGTCGGTTCCGGACAGAACTATGGCTACACCTTC.

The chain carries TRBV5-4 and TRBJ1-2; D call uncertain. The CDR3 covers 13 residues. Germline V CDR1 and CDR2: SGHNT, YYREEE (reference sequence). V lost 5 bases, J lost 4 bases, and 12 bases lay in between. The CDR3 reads CASSFDGTYGYTF. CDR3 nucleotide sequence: TGTGCCAGCAGTTTCGACGGAACCTATGGCTACACCTTC. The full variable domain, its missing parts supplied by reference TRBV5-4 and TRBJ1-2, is ETGVTQSPTHLIKTRGQQVTLRCSSQSGHNTVSWYQQALGQGPQFIFQYYREEENGRGNFPPRFSGLQFPNYSSELNVNALELDDSALYLCASSFDGTYGYTFGSGTRLTVV.

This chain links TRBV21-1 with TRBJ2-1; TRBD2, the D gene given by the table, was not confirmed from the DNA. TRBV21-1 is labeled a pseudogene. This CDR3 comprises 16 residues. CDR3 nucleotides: TGTGCCAGCAGCAAAGCCGGTGGCCGGGGTTCCAATGAGCAGTTCTTC. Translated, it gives CASSKAGGRGSNEQFF.

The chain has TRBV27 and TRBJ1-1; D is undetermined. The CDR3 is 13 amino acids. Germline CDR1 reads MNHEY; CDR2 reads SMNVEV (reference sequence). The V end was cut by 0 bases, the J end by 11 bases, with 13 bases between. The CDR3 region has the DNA TGTGCCAGCAGTTTATCGGCTGGTCGGGTGGCTTTCTTT. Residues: CASSLSAGRVAFF.

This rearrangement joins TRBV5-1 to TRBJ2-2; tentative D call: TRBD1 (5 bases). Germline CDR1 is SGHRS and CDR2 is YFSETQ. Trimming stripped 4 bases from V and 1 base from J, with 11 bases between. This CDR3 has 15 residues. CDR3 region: CASSESTGNTGELFF. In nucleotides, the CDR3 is TGCGCCAGCAGCGAGTCAACAGGGAACACCGGGGAGCTGTTTTTT.

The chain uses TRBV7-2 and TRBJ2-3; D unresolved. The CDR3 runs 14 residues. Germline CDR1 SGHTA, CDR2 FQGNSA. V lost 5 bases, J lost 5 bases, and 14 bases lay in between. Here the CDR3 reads CASSPTGGGDTQYF. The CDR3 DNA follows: TGTGCCAGCAGCCCCACGGGCGGTGGAGATACGCAGTATTTT.

CDR3 nucleotide sequence: TGTGCCAGCAGCTTAGGACTAGCGGATCAAGAGACCCAGTACTTC. This gives the protein CASSLGLADQETQYF. The chain is built from TRBV11-3 and TRBJ2-5; 9 bases fit TRBD2. J was trimmed by 2 bases and V by 1 base; bases with no gene match: 2. The CDR3 length is 15 residues. Germline V CDR1 and CDR2: SGHNT, YENEEA.

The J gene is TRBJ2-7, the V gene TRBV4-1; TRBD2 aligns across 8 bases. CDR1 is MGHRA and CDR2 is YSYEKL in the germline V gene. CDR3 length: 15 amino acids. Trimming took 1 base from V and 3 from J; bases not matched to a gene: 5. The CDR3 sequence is CASSQGVGTSYEQYF. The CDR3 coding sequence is TGCGCCAGCAGCCAAGGGGTCGGGACTAGCTACGAGCAGTACTTC.

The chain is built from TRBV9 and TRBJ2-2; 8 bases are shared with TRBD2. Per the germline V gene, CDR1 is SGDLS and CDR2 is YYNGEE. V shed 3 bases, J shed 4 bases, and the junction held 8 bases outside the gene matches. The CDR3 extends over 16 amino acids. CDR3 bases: TGTGCCAGCAGCGCCAATAGCGGGGCAAGCACCGGGGAGCTGTTTTTT. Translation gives CASSANSGASTGELFF.

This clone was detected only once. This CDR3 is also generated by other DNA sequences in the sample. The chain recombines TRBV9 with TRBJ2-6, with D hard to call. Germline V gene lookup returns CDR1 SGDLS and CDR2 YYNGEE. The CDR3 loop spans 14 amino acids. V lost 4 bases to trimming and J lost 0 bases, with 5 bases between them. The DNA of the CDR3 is TGTGCCAGCAGCTTAAGCTCTGGGGCCAACGTCCTGACTTTC. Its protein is CASSLSSGANVLTF.

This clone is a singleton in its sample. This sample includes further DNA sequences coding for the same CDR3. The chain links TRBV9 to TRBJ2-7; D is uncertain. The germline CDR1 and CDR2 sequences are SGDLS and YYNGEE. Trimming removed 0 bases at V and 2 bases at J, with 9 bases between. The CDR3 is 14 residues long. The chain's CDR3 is CASSVGAEAYEQYF. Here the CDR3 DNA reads TGTGCCAGCAGCGTAGGCGCCGAAGCCTACGAGCAGTACTTC. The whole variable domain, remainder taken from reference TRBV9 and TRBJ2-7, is DSGVTQTPKHLITATGQRVTLRCSPRSGDLSVYWYQQSLDQGLQFLIQYYNGEERAKGNILERFSAQQFPDLHSELNLSSLELGDSALYFCASSVGAEAYEQYFGPGTRLTVT.

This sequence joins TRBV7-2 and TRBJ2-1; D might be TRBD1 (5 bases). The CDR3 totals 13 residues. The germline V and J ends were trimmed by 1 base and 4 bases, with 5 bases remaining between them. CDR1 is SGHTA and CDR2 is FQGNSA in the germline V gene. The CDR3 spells CASSLGQYNEQFF. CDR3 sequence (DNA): TGTGCCAGCAGCTTAGGACAGTACAATGAGCAGTTCTTC.

The CDR3 sequence: CASSLASGTDKQETQYF. In DNA, the CDR3 is TGTGCCAGCAGCTTAGCCTCGGGTACAGATAAGCAAGAGACCCAGTACTTC. The J gene is TRBJ2-5, the V gene TRBV7-9; no definite D call. This CDR3 region has 17 residues. From germline, CDR1 is SEHNR and CDR2 FQNEAQ (reference sequence). V was shortened by 0 bases and J by 2 bases, with 16 bases between the two germline ends.

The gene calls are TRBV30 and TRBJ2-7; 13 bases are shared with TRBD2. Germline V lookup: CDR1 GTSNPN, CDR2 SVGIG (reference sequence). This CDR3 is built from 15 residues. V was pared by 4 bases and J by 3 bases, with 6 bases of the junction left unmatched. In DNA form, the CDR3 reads TGTGCCTGGACCGGGACTAGCGGGAAGGTCTACGAGCAGTACTTC. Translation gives CAWTGTSGKVYEQYF. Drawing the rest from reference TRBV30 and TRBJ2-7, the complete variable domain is SQTIHQWPATLVQPVGSPLSLECTVEGTSNPNLYWYRQAAGRGLQLLFYSVGIGQISSEVPQNLSASRPQDRQFILSSKKLLLSDSGFYLCAWTGTSGKVYEQYFGPGTRLTVT.

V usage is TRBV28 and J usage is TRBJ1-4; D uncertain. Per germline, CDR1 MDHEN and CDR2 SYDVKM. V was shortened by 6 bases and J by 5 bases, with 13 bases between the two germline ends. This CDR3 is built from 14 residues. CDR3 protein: CASRGYRLNEKLFF. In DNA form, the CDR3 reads TGTGCCAGCAGGGGTTACCGATTAAATGAAAAACTGTTTTTT.

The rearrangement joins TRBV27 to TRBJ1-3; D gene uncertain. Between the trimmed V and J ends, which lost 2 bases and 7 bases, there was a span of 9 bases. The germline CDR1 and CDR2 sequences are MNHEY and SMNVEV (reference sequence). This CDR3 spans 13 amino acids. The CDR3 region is CASSLGIGNTIYF. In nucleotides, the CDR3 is TGTGCCAGCAGTTTAGGTATCGGTAACACCATATATTTT.

The CDR3 nucleotides are TGTGCCAGCAGTGACGCAGGACTCTACTCCTACAATGAGCAGTTCTTC. Its translation: CASSDAGLYSYNEQFF. This chain uses TRBV27 with TRBJ2-1; D possibly corresponds to TRBD2 (5 bases). Germline V lookup: CDR1 MNHEY, CDR2 SMNVEV (reference sequence). CDR3 size: 16 residues. The ends were cut back, 5 bases at V and 0 bases at J, with 14 bases in the middle.

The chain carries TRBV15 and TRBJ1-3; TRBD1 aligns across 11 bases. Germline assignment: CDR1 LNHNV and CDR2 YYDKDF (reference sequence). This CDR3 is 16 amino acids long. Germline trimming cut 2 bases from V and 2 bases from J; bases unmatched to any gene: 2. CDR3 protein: CATSRKGQGAGNTIYF. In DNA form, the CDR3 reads TGTGCCACCAGCAGAAAGGGACAGGGGGCTGGAAACACCATATATTTT.

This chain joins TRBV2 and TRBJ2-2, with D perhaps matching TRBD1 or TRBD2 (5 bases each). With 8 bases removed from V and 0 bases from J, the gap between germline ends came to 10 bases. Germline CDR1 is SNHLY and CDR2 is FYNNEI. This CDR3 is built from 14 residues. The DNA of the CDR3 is TGTGCCAGCGGGACCGGAGCGAACACCGGGGAGCTGTTTTTT. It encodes CASGTGANTGELFF.

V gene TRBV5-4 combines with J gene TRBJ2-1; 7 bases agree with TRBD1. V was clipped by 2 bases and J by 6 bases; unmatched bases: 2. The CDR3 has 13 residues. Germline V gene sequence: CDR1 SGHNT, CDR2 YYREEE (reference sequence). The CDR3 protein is CASSFRDSNEQFF. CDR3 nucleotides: TGTGCCAGCAGCTTCCGGGACAGCAATGAGCAGTTCTTC. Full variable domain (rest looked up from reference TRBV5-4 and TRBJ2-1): ETGVTQSPTHLIKTRGQQVTLRCSSQSGHNTVSWYQQALGQGPQFIFQYYREEENGRGNFPPRFSGLQFPNYSSELNVNALELDDSALYLCASSFRDSNEQFFGPGTRLTVL.

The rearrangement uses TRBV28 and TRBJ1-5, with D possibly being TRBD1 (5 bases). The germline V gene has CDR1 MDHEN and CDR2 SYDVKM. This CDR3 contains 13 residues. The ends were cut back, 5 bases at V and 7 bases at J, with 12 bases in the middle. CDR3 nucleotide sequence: TGTGCCAGCAGTCCAAGCACAGGACAGCCCCAGCATTTT. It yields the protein CASSPSTGQPQHF.

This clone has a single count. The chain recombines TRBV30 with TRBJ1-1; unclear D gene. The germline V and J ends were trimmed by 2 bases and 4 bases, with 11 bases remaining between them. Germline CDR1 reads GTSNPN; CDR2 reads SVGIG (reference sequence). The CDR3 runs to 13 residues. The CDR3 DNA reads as TGTGCCTGGAGTCAAAGAAGGATCACTGAAGCTTTCTTT. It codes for CAWSQRRITEAFF.

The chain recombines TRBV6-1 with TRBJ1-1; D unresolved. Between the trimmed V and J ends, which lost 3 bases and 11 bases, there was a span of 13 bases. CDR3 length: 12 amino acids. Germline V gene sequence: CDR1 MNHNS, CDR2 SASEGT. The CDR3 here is CASSDQVLEAFF. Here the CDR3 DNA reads TGTGCCAGCAGTGATCAGGTCCTGGAGGCTTTCTTT.

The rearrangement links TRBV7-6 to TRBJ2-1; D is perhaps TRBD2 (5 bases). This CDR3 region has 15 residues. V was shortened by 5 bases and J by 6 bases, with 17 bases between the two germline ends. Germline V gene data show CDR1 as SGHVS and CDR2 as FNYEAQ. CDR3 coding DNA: TGTGCCAGCAGCCCGACTTCGGGTCGGGGCAATGAGCAGTTCTTC. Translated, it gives CASSPTSGRGNEQFF.

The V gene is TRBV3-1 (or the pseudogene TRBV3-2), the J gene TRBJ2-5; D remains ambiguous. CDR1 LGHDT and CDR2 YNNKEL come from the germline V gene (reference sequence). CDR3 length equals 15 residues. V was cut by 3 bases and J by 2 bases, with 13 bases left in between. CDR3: CASSQGPAEQETQYF. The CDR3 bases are TGTGCCAGCAGCCAGGGCCCAGCCGAGCAAGAGACCCAGTACTTC.

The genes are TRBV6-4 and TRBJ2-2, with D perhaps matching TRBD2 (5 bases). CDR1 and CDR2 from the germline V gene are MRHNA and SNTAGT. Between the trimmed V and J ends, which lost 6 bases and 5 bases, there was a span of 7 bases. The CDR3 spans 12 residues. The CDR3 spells CASRRETGELFF. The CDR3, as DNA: TGTGCCAGCAGGAGGGAAACCGGGGAGCTGTTTTTT.